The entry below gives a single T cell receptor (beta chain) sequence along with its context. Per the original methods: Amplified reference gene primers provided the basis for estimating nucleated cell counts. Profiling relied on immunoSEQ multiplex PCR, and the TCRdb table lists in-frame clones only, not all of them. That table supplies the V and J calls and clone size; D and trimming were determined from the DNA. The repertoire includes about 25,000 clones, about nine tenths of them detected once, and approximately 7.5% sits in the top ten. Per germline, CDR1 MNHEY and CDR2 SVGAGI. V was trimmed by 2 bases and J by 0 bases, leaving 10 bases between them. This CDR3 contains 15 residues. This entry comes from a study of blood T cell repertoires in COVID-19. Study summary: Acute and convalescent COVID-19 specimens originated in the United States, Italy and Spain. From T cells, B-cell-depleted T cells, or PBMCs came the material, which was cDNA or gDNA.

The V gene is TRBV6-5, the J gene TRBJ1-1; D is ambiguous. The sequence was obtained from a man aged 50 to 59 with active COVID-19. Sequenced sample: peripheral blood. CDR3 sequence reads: CASSYRSRMNTEAFF. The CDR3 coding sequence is TGTGCCAGCAGTTACCGGAGCCGCATGAACACTGAAGCTTTCTTT.